The next 11 T cell receptor beta chains were all read from a single sample in a study of blood T cell repertoires in COVID-19. Measured with immunoSEQ multiplex PCR; TCRdb has only the in-frame clones, and not every one. The table has some 250,000 clones, just over 85% seen once. The material sequenced was peripheral blood. Source of these receptors: a man aged 25-40 years who had recovered from COVID-19.

The gene calls are TRBV6-5 and TRBJ1-2, with D tentatively TRBD1 (5 bases). The CDR3 contains 14 residues. Trimming cost V 2 bases and J 5 bases, with 12 bases left between them. CDR1 and CDR2 (germline): MNHEY, SVGAGI. CDR3 nucleotides: TGTGCCAGCAGTTACGCCACAACAGGTTATGGCTACACCTTC. It specifies CASSYATTGYGYTF.

DNA of the CDR3: TGTGCCAGCAGTAAAGGAAGACAGGGTTTAGCCAAAAACATTCAGTACTTC. This codes for CASSKGRQGLAKNIQYF. The J gene is TRBJ2-4, the V gene TRBV6-2 or TRBV6-3, with 7 bases identical to TRBD1. The CDR3 is 17 amino acids. The ends lost 5 bases at V and 0 bases at J; junction bases unmatched: 10. The germline V gene has CDR1 MNHEY and CDR2 SVGEGT.

V and J are TRBV27 and TRBJ2-7; no firm D call. The V and J ends lost 8 bases and 6 bases respectively, with 20 bases between them. The CDR3 contains 14 residues. CDR1 and CDR2 from the germline V gene are MNHEY and SMNVEV (reference sequence). The CDR3 sequence: CASGSALSWSEQYF. CDR3 nucleotide sequence: TGTGCCAGCGGATCGGCCCTAAGTTGGAGCGAGCAGTACTTC.

This chain links TRBV18 with TRBJ2-2; D uncertain. Germline V CDR1 and CDR2: KGHSH, LQKENI. The CDR3 totals 13 residues. V was trimmed by 2 bases and J by 6 bases, leaving 7 bases between them. The CDR3 reads CASSPGQSGELFF. The CDR3 DNA sequence: TGTGCCAGCTCACCAGGGCAGTCCGGGGAGCTGTTTTTT. Full variable domain (missing parts from reference TRBV18 and TRBJ2-2): NAGVMQNPRHLVRRRGQEARLRCSPMKGHSHVYWYRQLPEEGLKFMVYLQKENIIDESGMPKERFSAEFPKEGPSILRIQQVVRGDSAAYFCASSPGQSGELFFGEGSRLTVL.

The chain employs TRBV6-1 and TRBJ1-5, with D possibly matching TRBD1 (6 bases). CDR3 length: 14 residues. V shed 3 bases and J shed 6 bases, with 12 bases lying between them. The germline V gene encodes CDR1 MNHNS and CDR2 SASEGT. The CDR3 nucleotides read TGTGCCAGCAGTGAGTGGGGGGGCGGTCAGCCCCAGCATTTT. Protein: CASSEWGGGQPQHF.

The chain is built from TRBV15 and TRBJ2-7, with 8 bases fitting TRBD1. This CDR3 spans 12 amino acids. Germline values: CDR1 LNHNV, CDR2 YYDKDF (reference sequence). The ends lost 5 bases at V and 5 bases at J; junction bases unmatched: 2. Here the CDR3 reads CATSGQGNEQYF. The CDR3 nucleotides read TGTGCCACCAGCGGACAGGGTAACGAGCAGTACTTC.

This rearrangement joins TRBV5-8 to TRBJ2-1, with 8 bases fitting TRBD1. Germline V gene sequence: CDR1 SGHTS, CDR2 YDEGEE. This CDR3 region has 13 residues. V shed 6 bases, J shed 7 bases, and the junction held 6 bases outside the gene matches. The CDR3 is CASNGQGFNEQFF. The DNA of the CDR3 is TGTGCCAGCAACGGACAGGGCTTTAATGAGCAGTTCTTC.

The V call is TRBV27, the J call TRBJ1-6; D is possibly TRBD1 (5 bases). Germline V gene lookup returns CDR1 MNHEY and CDR2 SMNVEV (reference sequence). Deletions cut 0 bases from V and 9 bases from J, with 12 bases between. CDR3 length: 15 amino acids. This CDR3 reads CASSLSAGLISPLHF. The CDR3 DNA sequence: TGTGCCAGCAGTTTATCCGCAGGGTTGATTTCACCCCTCCACTTT.

V usage is TRBV18 and J usage is TRBJ2-2; D is perhaps TRBD1 (6 bases). CDR3 length: 15 residues. Trimming removed 6 bases at V and 0 bases at J, with 11 bases between. Germline V lookup: CDR1 KGHSH, CDR2 LQKENI. CDR3: CASSRTDANTGELFF. The CDR3, as DNA: TGTGCCAGCTCCCGGACAGATGCGAACACCGGGGAGCTGTTTTTT.

The genes are TRBV12-3 or TRBV12-4 and TRBJ2-7, with D maybe TRBD2 (5 bases). Trimming took 3 bases from V and 5 from J, leaving 11 bases between them. The CDR3 covers 13 residues. The CDR3 sequence is CASSFVSGNEQYF. In nucleotides, the CDR3 is TGTGCCAGCAGTTTTGTTTCGGGAAACGAGCAGTACTTC.

This clone was seen just once. This chain connects TRBV11-2 to TRBJ1-5; 9 bases line up with TRBD1. CDR1 and CDR2 (germline): SGHAT, FQNNGV. Trimming cost V 4 bases and J 0 bases; bases outside gene matches: 13. The CDR3 has 19 amino acids. The CDR3 protein is CASSSTPGTGSYSNQPQHF. The CDR3, as DNA: TGTGCCAGCAGCTCAACTCCCGGGACAGGGTCTTATAGCAATCAGCCCCAGCATTTT. Full variable domain (outside the CDR3, taken from reference TRBV11-2 and TRBJ1-5): EAGVAQSPRYKIIEKRQSVAFWCNPISGHATLYWYQQILGQGPKLLIQFQNNGVVDDSQLPKDRFSAERLKGVDSTLKIQPAKLEDSAVYLCASSSTPGTGSYSNQPQHFGDGTRLSIL.